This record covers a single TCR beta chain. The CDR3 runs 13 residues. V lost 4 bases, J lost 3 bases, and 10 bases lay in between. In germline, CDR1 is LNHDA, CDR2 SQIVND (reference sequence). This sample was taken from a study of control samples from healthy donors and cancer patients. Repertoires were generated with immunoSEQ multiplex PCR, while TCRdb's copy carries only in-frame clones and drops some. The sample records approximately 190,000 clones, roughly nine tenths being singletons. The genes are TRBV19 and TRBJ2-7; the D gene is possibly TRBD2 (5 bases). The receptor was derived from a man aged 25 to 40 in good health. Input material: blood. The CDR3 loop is CASSRTGNYEQYF. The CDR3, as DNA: TGTGCCAGTAGTAGGACTGGAAACTACGAGCAGTACTTC.